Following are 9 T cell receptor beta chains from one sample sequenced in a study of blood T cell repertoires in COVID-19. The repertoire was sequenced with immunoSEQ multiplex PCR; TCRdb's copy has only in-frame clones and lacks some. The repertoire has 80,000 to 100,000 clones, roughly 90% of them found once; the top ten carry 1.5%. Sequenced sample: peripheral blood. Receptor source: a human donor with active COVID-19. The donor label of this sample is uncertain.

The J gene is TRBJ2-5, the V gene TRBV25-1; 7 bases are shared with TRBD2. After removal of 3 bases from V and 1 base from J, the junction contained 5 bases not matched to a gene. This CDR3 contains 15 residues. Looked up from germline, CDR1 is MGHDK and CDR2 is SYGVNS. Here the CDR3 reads CASSEPSGPQETQYF. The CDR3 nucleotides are TGTGCCAGCAGTGAGCCTAGCGGCCCCCAAGAGACCCAGTACTTC.

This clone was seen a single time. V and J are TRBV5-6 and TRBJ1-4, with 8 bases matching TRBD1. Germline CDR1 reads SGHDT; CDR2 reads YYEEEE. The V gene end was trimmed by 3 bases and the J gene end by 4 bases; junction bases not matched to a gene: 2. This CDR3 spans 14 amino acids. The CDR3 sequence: CASSYDRGNEKLFF. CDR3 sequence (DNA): TGTGCCAGCAGCTACGACAGGGGTAATGAAAAACTGTTTTTT.

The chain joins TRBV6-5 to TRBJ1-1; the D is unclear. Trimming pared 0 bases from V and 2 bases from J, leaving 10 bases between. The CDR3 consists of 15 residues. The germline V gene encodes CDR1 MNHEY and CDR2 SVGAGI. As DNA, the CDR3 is TGTGCCAGCAGTTACTCGACTAGGGCAAACACTGAAGCTTTCTTT. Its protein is CASSYSTRANTEAFF.

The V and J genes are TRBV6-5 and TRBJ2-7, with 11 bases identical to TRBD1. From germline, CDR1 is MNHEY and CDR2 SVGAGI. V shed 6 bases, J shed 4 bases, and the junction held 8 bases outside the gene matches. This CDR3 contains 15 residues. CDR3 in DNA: TGTGCCAGCAGGCCAGGGACAGGGGGGTTATACGAGCAGTACTTC. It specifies CASRPGTGGLYEQYF.

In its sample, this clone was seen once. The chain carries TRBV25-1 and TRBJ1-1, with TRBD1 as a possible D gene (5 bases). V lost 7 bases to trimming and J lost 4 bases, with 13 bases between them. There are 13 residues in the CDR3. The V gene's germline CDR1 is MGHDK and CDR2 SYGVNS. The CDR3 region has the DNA TGTGCCAGCACTTGGGGGGAATCCACTGAAGCTTTCTTT. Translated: CASTWGESTEAFF.

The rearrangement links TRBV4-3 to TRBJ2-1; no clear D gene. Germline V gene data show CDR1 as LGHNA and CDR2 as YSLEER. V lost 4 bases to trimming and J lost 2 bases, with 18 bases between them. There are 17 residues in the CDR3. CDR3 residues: CASSPSASTGPYNEQFF. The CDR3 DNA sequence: TGCGCCAGCAGCCCCTCCGCGTCGACTGGCCCCTACAATGAGCAGTTCTTC.

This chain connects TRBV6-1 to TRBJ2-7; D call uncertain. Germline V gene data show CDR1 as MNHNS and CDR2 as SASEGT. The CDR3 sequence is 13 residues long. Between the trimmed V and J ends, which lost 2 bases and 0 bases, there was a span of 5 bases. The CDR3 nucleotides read TGTGCCAGCAGTGAAAGCGACTCCTACGAGCAGTACTTC. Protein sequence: CASSESDSYEQYF.

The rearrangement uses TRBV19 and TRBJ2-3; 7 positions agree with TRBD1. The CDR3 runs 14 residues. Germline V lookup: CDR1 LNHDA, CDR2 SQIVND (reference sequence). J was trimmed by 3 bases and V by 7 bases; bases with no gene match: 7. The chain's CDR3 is CASKTGKATDTQYF. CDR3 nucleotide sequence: TGTGCCAGTAAGACAGGGAAGGCGACAGATACGCAGTATTTT.

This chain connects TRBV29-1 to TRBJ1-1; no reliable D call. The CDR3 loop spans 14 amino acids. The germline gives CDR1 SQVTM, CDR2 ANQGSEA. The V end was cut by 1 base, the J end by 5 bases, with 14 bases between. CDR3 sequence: CSVEGGGGGTEAFF. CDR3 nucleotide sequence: TGCAGCGTTGAAGGAGGTGGCGGAGGGACTGAAGCTTTCTTT.